The entry below describes one T cell receptor (beta chain). What antigen it recognizes has not been identified. Libraries were prepared through the immunoSEQ multiplex PCR assay. For the multiplex PCR, a mixture combining 60 forward primers for TCR Vbeta segments and 13 reverse primers for TCR Jbeta segments was used. The CDR3 region of rearranged TCR beta genes was amplified from genomic DNA by a multiplex PCR assay. On the Illumina HiSeq System, the amplified TCR beta libraries were sequenced as 87-base-pair reads. In the authors' own workflow: A later analysis counted approximately 74 million unique TCR beta chains across the 600 to 850 repertoires, and around 9.9 million of these chains were shared by at least two donors. Raw reads were error-corrected and collapsed into unique sequences by a nearest-neighbor algorithm in which closely related sequences were merged to remove PCR and sequencing errors. CDR3 sequences were aligned to IMGT reference sequences to assign V, D and J gene segments. For a sequence to be retained, at least a six-nucleotide match to both a V gene segment and a J gene segment was required. A rearrangement counted as productive if the CDR3 had no stop codons and remained in frame with V and J, and every other rearrangement counted as non-productive. CDR3 was defined according to IMGT convention as the region running from the second conserved V-encoded cysteine to the conserved J-encoded phenylalanine. The earlier analysis of 500 to 750 of the donors excluded any sequence lacking an unambiguous match to a single V gene segment. In an earlier analysis of more than 500 of the donors, a V segment was called functional when productive rearrangements were above 56.7%, and segregating when the standard deviation between donors exceeded 5%. A statistical classification framework was developed to diagnose cytomegalovirus status using the catalog of TCR beta chain sequences. A later analysis assigned V and J genes by comparing TCR nucleotide sequences with IMGT/GENE-DB human TR gene sequences. In a later analysis, CDR3 sequences and most-parsimonious VDJ recombination scenarios were assigned using the TCRdist pipeline. In a later analysis, each TCR beta chain was defined by its CDR3 amino acid sequence together with its V-gene family, and reads without a unique V-gene family were excluded. To address suspected cross-contamination and a sequencing artifact, a later analysis removed around 590 highly shared, low-generation-probability nucleotide sequences. In a later analysis, a clonal expansion index was calculated for each public chain from normalized within-repertoire ranks of inferred template counts. A later analysis computed generation probabilities with a VDJ recombination model fitted to out-of-frame rearrangements, and checked the results against IGoR. In a later analysis, TCR-TCR, TCR-HLA and TCR-CMV co-occurrence was scored with hypergeometric tests, and a repertoire-size bias correction was applied to TCR pairs. A later analysis estimated false discovery rates by permuting HLA or CMV assignments 20 times. In a later analysis, co-occurring TCRs were grouped using DBSCAN, and TCRdist sequence similarity was added for clustering within HLA-allele-positive subsets. Co-occurrence clustering excluded repertoires with fewer than 30,000 or more than 120,000 public chains, plus five with anomalous nucleotide sharing. In its TCRdb copy, this immuneACCESS table keeps in-frame sequences only and misses some clones. Where compared with another copy, unresolved V genes explain less than half of these, and the others have no known cause. V and J calls and clone size are as listed in that table; D and trimming were resolved from the DNA. The table for this sample records some 130,000 clones. The ten largest make up over 1.5% of the sample.

The data are from a study of cytomegalovirus exposure and HLA in healthy donors (dated by TCRdb to 2017 to 2019). Looking at the study overall: An earlier analysis of approximately 640 of the donors reported approximately 300 Gb of sequence data and 117 million unique TCR beta sequences from about 179 million T cells. About 280 gigabases of sequencing data and roughly 81 million unique TCR sequences made up an early release that covered approximately 620 HLA-typed donors. Of the roughly 430 genotyped donors, approximately 82% fell in the genetic ancestry cluster associated with self-reported Caucasian donors. The study aimed to test whether signatures of past pathogen exposure could be identified by cataloging public T cell receptors. Using immunosequencing, the study profiled T cell repertoires from around 680 subjects and related those repertoires to cytomegalovirus serostatus. In addition to the first cohort of approximately 670 subjects, a separate validation cohort of approximately 130 different subjects was used. To predict cytomegalovirus infection status, the study brought together high-throughput TCR immunosequencing, statistical association of individual TCRs with disease status, and machine learning. A later analysis re-analyzed previously published TCR beta repertoires from about 600 donors and added high-resolution HLA genotyping to study TCR occurrence patterns. In the later analysis, no new phenotypic data were used to find candidate immune exposures; instead, reliance was placed on TCR beta sequences and their occurrence across donors. An earlier analysis of several hundred of the donors used high-throughput TCR beta sequencing to judge whether each TCR beta V gene segment behaved as functional or pseudogenic. Donor age, sex, ethnicity and CMV serostatus were compiled alongside the repertoire data. A later genetic analysis used genome-wide SNP genotypes for 398 of the 666 donors, treating that subset as a discovery cohort. All discovery cohort repertoires had been generated using a single sequencing platform. Class I and class II HLA loci were covered by the typing at four-digit resolution. The number of donors typed differed by locus, with 629-630 for A, B, C, DRB1 and DQB1, 522 for DQA1, about 610 for DPA1, and some 470 for DPB1. Roughly five DR-DQ haplotypes were handled as single units for association and clustering, since linkage in the cohort was strong. Among approximately 370 genotyped donors of the cohort, an average of around 250,000 unique TCR beta nucleotide sequences was sequenced per donor, of which roughly 17% were non-productive. The paper as a whole reports these results and caveats: Linkage disequilibrium might explain the correlated functional status among segregating V segments, but an unknown experimental factor could not be ruled out. Assigning TCR associations to individual alleles was difficult when HLA alleles, especially DR and DQ, strongly co-occurred. A group of highly shared sequence variants was considered likely to be a technical artifact of the sequencing pipeline. Because counts were too low, about 15 rarely observed V segments, including chromosome 9 orphons, were left out of the earlier analysis of about 500 of the donors. Roughly uniform sequencing depth across donors was assumed in presence/absence analyses, although this assumption may not hold. Only TCR beta chains were sequenced in this cohort, and the absence of alpha or paired-chain data limited detectable features. CMV serostatus was the only immune exposure information available for the cohort. V-gene and J-gene trimming of TCR beta chains was associated with a missense DCLRE1C variant in a later genetic analysis, and the association was replicated in an independent cohort. The authors suggested that the approach could potentially be generalized to other disease states and immunological phenotypes. At a false discovery rate of 0.05, a later analysis linked around 17,000 TCR beta sequences to specific HLA alleles. A further reported finding was that TCR beta sequences accurately predicted the HLA-A and HLA-B alleles for most subjects in the first cohort. A later analysis found that TCR association rates varied across HLA loci, with DRB1 alleles showing the most associated TCRs and HLA-C alleles the fewest. Three of the identified cytomegalovirus-associated TCR beta chains were confirmed in vitro to be specific for cytomegalovirus antigens. In a later genetic analysis, fewer N-insertions in productive TCRs were reported among donors in an Asian-associated ancestry cluster than the approximately 710-donor mean. The study gave a list of roughly 150 TCR beta chains associated with cytomegalovirus. In both the original and validation cohorts, the classifier was reported to diagnose cytomegalovirus status with high specificity and sensitivity. The 87-base-pair reads could not distinguish some IMGT-functional V segments, including TRBV6-2 and TRBV6-3, so those segments were excluded. Most TCR sequences were observed very rarely across donors, whereas some public TCRs were present in many individuals. HLA typing was unavailable for some donors at each locus, so association tests used only the typed subset. In an earlier analysis of 450 to 750 of the donors, most TCR beta V segments appeared in productive rearrangements about 90% or about 30% of the time, broadly matching IMGT annotations. A later analysis found that most CMV-associated TCR beta chains appeared HLA-restricted, with HLA associations seemingly driven largely by CMV exposure. According to a later analysis, parvovirus B19, influenza, CMV and Epstein-Barr virus appeared linked to several top co-occurrence clusters. A later analysis found that HLA-associated TCR beta chains were more clonally expanded and had lower generation probabilities than equally common non-associated chains.

For this chain, trimming is 0 bases at the V end and 3 bases at the J end, and the number of junction bases without a gene match is 4. The germline V gene yields MGHRA for CDR1 and YSYEKL for CDR2. The CDR3 measures 16 amino acids from cysteine to phenylalanine. Only the CDR3 part of the read is kept: 48 bases, read in frame from the first base. The cohort consisted of 600 or so healthy bone marrow donors. At the time of sampling, all cohort members were nominally healthy, though unrecorded immune exposures were likely present. The donor tested CMV seronegative, placing the donor among the 300 to 400 seronegative members of the cohort. A peripheral blood sample was collected from each donor, and TCR beta sequencing was performed on peripheral blood mononuclear cells. Genomic DNA extraction from the blood cell samples was performed with the Qiagen DNeasy Blood Extraction Kit.

The receptor comes from a man between 18 and 29 years old in good health and CMV-seronegative. The rearranged segments are TRBV4-1 and TRBJ2-3, with 9 middle bases fitting TRBD2. Sequencing was done on a sample of PBMCs. The CDR3 protein is CASSQEKGLATDTQYF. The DNA is as follows: TGCGCCAGCAGCCAAGAAAAAGGACTAGCGACAGATACGCAGTATTTT.